This T cell receptor (beta chain) emerged from a study of blood T cell repertoires in COVID-19. For the study at large: Material from acute and convalescent COVID-19 was sourced from the United States, Italy and Spain. Sources were T cells, B-cell-depleted T cells, or PBMCs; the material itself was cDNA or gDNA.

This clone has a single count. This CDR3 is 15 amino acids long. Looked up from germline, CDR1 is SGHAT and CDR2 is FQDESV (reference sequence). Trimming left V 5 bases short and J 2 bases short, with 15 bases between. As processed by the authors: Amplification of reference gene primers was used by the study to estimate nucleated cell counts. TCRdb's copy holds only in-frame clones and misses some; the assay was immunoSEQ multiplex PCR. V, J and clone size reflect that table, while D and trimming were determined from the DNA. This table holds under 300,000 clones, approximately 88% found once. The sequencing sample was made of peripheral blood. This sequence joins TRBV11-1 and TRBJ1-1; a weak D match, TRBD1 (6 bases). The receptor was derived from a man aged 50 to 60 with acute or convalescent COVID-19. The CDR3 is CASSKETGDNTEAFF. The CDR3 DNA reads as TGTGCCAGCAGCAAGGAGACAGGAGATAACACTGAAGCTTTCTTT.